This entry is about one T cell receptor (beta chain). Its antigen is not identified. The primer mix had 60 Vbeta and 13 Jbeta primers. Profiling relied on immunoSEQ multiplex PCR, and the TCRdb table lists in-frame clones only, not all of them. In the table there are approximately 110,000 clones, about 70% of which are singletons. The data derive from a study of cytomegalovirus exposure and HLA in healthy donors. General observations from the study: Presence/absence analysis assumed near-uniform sequencing depth across donors. Previously analyzed data showed that most TCR beta V segments were productive at a frequency of about 87% or about 30%. Later analysis placed DRB1 highest and HLA-C lowest in TCR association rates, which differed by HLA locus.

The germline V gene has CDR1 LNHNV and CDR2 YYDKDF (reference sequence). V was pared by 0 bases and J by 6 bases, with 14 bases between. CDR3 length equals 15 residues. The sequenced material came from PBMCs. This sequence joins TRBV15 and TRBJ1-2; weak D call: TRBD1 (5 bases). The origin of this receptor is a young woman in good health and CMV-seronegative. The CDR3 region is CATSRDLQAGDGYTF. CDR3 in DNA: TGTGCCACCAGCAGAGATCTACAGGCAGGCGATGGCTACACCTTC.